This T cell receptor (beta chain) was identified in a study of T cells of healthy individuals. TCRdb redid the calling of the 5' RACE reads with MiXCR, one entry per CDR3 protein. This table has tens of thousands of distinct CDR3 sequences, roughly 16% appearing once. The clonotype comes from a human donor in good health.

The CDR3 loop is CASSLGLGHNEQFF. The DNA of the CDR3 is TGTGCCAGCAGCTTAGGACTCGGGCATAATGAGCAGTTCTTC. This rearrangement joins TRBV7-2 to TRBJ2-1; D not resolved. Trimming removed 1 base from V and 7 bases from J, with 11 bases in between. Germline V gives CDR1 SGHTA, CDR2 FQGNSA. The CDR3 consists of 14 residues.